The 15 T cell receptor beta chains below come from one sample, sequenced in a study of cytomegalovirus exposure and HLA in healthy donors. Primers: 60 Vbeta forward and 13 Jbeta reverse. The protocol was immunoSEQ multiplex PCR, while the TCRdb copy is restricted to in-frame clones and leaves out a portion. This table has about 220,000 clones, 82% appearing once. Material for sequencing was PBMCs. Receptors were obtained from a woman in her thirties or forties in good health and CMV-seropositive.

V usage is TRBV7-2 and J usage is TRBJ1-2; D call uncertain. CDR1 and CDR2 from the germline V gene are SGHTA and FQGNSA. This CDR3 has 11 residues. Trimming stripped 9 bases from V and 5 bases from J, with 10 bases between. For the CDR3, the DNA is TGTGCCAGAACATATGTGTATGGCTACACCTTC. Its translation is CARTYVYGYTF.

The chain combines TRBV5-1 with TRBJ2-3; TRBD2 is a possible D gene (5 bases). The CDR3 consists of 15 residues. Germline V gives CDR1 SGHRS, CDR2 YFSETQ. The V and J ends lost 0 bases and 0 bases respectively, with 8 bases between them. DNA of the CDR3: TGCGCCAGCAGCTTGGTCGGGGATAGCACAGATACGCAGTATTTT. Its translation: CASSLVGDSTDTQYF.

The chain combines TRBV4-3 with TRBJ2-3; possible D gene TRBD2, 6 bases. The length of the CDR3 is 14 residues. Between the trimmed V and J ends, which lost 5 bases and 1 base, there was a span of 10 bases. CDR1 LGHNA and CDR2 YSLEER come from the germline V gene. CDR3 amino acids: CASSVGGGTDTQYF. CDR3 nucleotides: TGCGCCAGCAGCGTCGGAGGGGGCACAGATACGCAGTATTTT.

The gene calls are TRBV5-1 and TRBJ2-7; TRBD1 matches 7 bases. Trimming at V came to 3 bases and at J to 3 bases, leaving 12 bases not matched to a gene. The V gene's germline CDR1 is SGHRS and CDR2 YFSETQ. This CDR3 has 16 residues. For the CDR3, the DNA is TGCGCCAGCAGCTCAACTTCCCGGGACAGACACTACGAGCAGTACTTC. Its translation is CASSSTSRDRHYEQYF. Together with reference TRBV5-1 and TRBJ2-7, the CDR3 gives the full variable domain: KAGVTQTPRYLIKTRGQQVTLSCSPISGHRSVSWYQQTPGQGLQFLFEYFSETQRNKGNFPGRFSGRQFSNSRSEMNVSTLELGDSALYLCASSSTSRDRHYEQYFGPGTRLTVT.

This chain connects TRBV5-1 to TRBJ1-2; D unclear. Germline V gives CDR1 SGHRS, CDR2 YFSETQ. Trimming took off 0 bases at V and 5 bases at J, with 11 bases between the two ends. The CDR3 loop spans 14 amino acids. CDR3 sequence: CASSLDGDGYGYTF. The DNA of the CDR3 is TGCGCCAGCAGCTTGGACGGGGATGGATATGGCTACACCTTC.

Worth noting for this clone: The sample has other DNA sequences that encode this CDR3 too. The V and J genes are TRBV5-1 and TRBJ1-1, with TRBD1 matching 8 bases. The CDR3 covers 14 residues. V shed 3 bases and J 1 base; nucleotides not matched to a gene: 2. CDR1 and CDR2 (germline): SGHRS, YFSETQ. The CDR3 here is CASSSGTGNTEAFF. In nucleotides, the CDR3 is TGCGCCAGCAGCTCCGGGACAGGGAACACTGAAGCTTTCTTT.

The genes are TRBV11-3 and TRBJ2-1; D may be TRBD2 (6 bases). The germline gives CDR1 SGHNT, CDR2 YENEEA. The V end lost 0 bases, the J end lost 11 bases, and 14 bases lay between the germline ends. The CDR3 covers 14 residues. The CDR3 is CASSLESGTGKQFF. The CDR3 DNA sequence: TGTGCCAGCAGCTTAGAATCCGGGACTGGAAAGCAGTTCTTC.

This chain joins TRBV19 and TRBJ2-5, with 9 bases that match TRBD1. V shed 4 bases, J shed 4 bases, and the junction held 4 bases outside the gene matches. The germline CDR1 and CDR2 sequences are LNHDA and SQIVND (reference sequence). The CDR3 extends over 14 amino acids. The CDR3 coding sequence is TGTGCCAGTAGTACGGACAGGGGCGGAGAGACCCAGTACTTC. As protein: CASSTDRGGETQYF.

The chain uses TRBV6-1 and TRBJ1-2; 8 bases line up with TRBD1. This CDR3 contains 15 residues. Germline V gene lookup returns CDR1 MNHNS and CDR2 SASEGT. Trimming at V came to 2 bases and at J to 5 bases, leaving 7 bases not matched to a gene. CDR3 protein: CASSELGRGRYGYTF. In nucleotides, the CDR3 is TGTGCCAGCAGTGAACTTGGCAGGGGGCGTTATGGCTACACCTTC.

The rearrangement links TRBV4-2 to TRBJ2-1; 9 nucleotides line up with TRBD2. Germline CDR1 and CDR2: LGHNA and YNFKEQ. V was pared by 0 bases and J by 8 bases, with 14 bases of the junction left unmatched. CDR3 length: 18 amino acids. The CDR3 region is CASSQDAGGLAGNDEQFF. CDR3 bases: TGTGCCAGCAGCCAAGATGCCGGCGGTCTAGCGGGAAACGATGAGCAGTTCTTC.

The V gene is TRBV2, the J gene TRBJ2-7; D is ambiguous. Germline CDR1 and CDR2: SNHLY and FYNNEI. The CDR3 consists of 11 residues. Trimming pared 6 bases from V and 4 bases from J, leaving 7 bases between. CDR3 nucleotide sequence: TGTGCCAGCAGGCTAGAATACGAGCAGTACTTC. Protein: CASRLEYEQYF.

The CDR3 reads CASSLVFWDNSYEQYF. The CDR3 DNA is TGTGCCAGCAGCTTGGTTTTTTGGGACAACTCCTACGAGCAGTACTTC. The V gene is TRBV5-6, the J gene TRBJ2-7, with D possibly being TRBD1 (6 bases). This CDR3 is 16 amino acids long. In germline, CDR1 is SGHDT, CDR2 YYEEEE. V lost 0 bases, J lost 0 bases, and 13 bases lay in between.

This clone was counted only a few times. This chain connects TRBV6-5 to TRBJ2-2, with a weak D call TRBD2 (6 bases). Trimming removed 6 bases at V and 2 bases at J, with 10 bases between. This CDR3 contains 14 residues. Germline lookup yields CDR1 MNHEY and CDR2 SVGAGI. The DNA for the CDR3 is TGTGCCAGCAGACGGGGGAGCAACACCGGGGAGCTGTTTTTT. The encoded protein is CASRRGSNTGELFF.

The CDR3 nucleotides read TGTGCCAGTATCCCCCCCCTGTCAGCCAGGGGTAACTATGGCTACACCTTC. Encoded protein: CASIPPLSARGNYGYTF. The rearrangement joins TRBV19 to TRBJ1-2; possible D gene TRBD1, 6 bases. With 7 bases removed from V and 1 base from J, the gap between germline ends came to 22 bases. The CDR3 is 17 amino acids. Germline V lookup: CDR1 LNHDA, CDR2 SQIVND (reference sequence).

In this sample, this clone turned up once. This chain links TRBV25-1 with TRBJ2-6; D gene unclear. Germline-derived CDR1 and CDR2 are MGHDK and SYGVNS. Trimming took off 6 bases at V and 0 bases at J, with 12 bases between the two ends. The CDR3 extends over 16 amino acids. The chain's CDR3 is CASSALTLSGANVLTF. The CDR3 bases are TGTGCCAGCAGCGCTCTAACCCTCTCTGGGGCCAACGTCCTGACTTTC.